This T cell receptor (beta chain) was observed in a study of blood T cells in healthy people across ages. Study details: Per two T cells, about one barcoded beta molecule was captured through template switching.

A second 7 to 11 cycle PCR used barcoded and J-beta primers. Each CDR3 protein gets one entry after TCRdb re-called the 5' RACE reads with MiXCR. The sample carries around 800,000 distinct CDR3 sequences, under 30% recorded once. In regard to this clonotype: Antigen: not known.

General study results and limits: Unsorted PBMCs ruled out conclusive naive versus antigen-experienced comparison.

These sequences were also reported in another study, on T cells of mothers and their children. That source notes: Each child contributed about 3 million TCR beta CDR3 reads, while each mother contributed over 8.5 million. It was found that thymic selection shapes TCR recombination output similarly in related and unrelated pairs.

The sample comprised blood. The clonotype comes from a boy younger than 18 in good health.

Written as DNA, the CDR3 is TGCAGTGCTAGAGATGGGGGGACTGAAGCTTTCTTT. It yields the protein CSARDGGTEAFF. The genes are TRBV20-1 and TRBJ1-1; TRBD1 might be the D (5 bases). V was shortened by 0 bases and J by 5 bases, with 7 bases between the two germline ends. The CDR3 length is 12 residues. Germline loops: CDR1 DFQATT, CDR2 SNEGSKA (reference sequence).